This T cell receptor beta chain comes out of a study of radiation and T cells in renal cell carcinoma. About the study: Nephrectomy followed 15 Gy stereotactic body radiation by 4 weeks.

The CDR3 consists of 15 residues. The germline V gene encodes CDR1 SGHNT and CDR2 YYREEE (reference sequence). V shed 4 bases and J 4 bases; nucleotides not matched to a gene: 6. Noted time point: blood 2 weeks post-SBRT. The treatment here: 15 Gy SBRT to primary tumor, nephrectomy 4 weeks later. Profiled with immunoSEQ multiplex PCR; TCRdb holds only in-frame clones, not every one. The sample consists of 150,000 to 180,000 clones, about nine tenths of them appearing once. The origin of this receptor is a woman aged 50 to 65 with renal cell carcinoma. V and J are TRBV5-4 and TRBJ2-1; the match to TRBD2 covers 9 bases. The sample in question was blood, obtained from a patient whose treatment included radiotherapy and nephrectomy. The CDR3 loop reads CASSPGTSTYNEQFF. The CDR3 DNA is TGTGCCAGCAGCCCCGGGACTAGCACTTACAATGAGCAGTTCTTC. The full variable domain, completed using reference TRBV5-4 and TRBJ2-1, is ETGVTQSPTHLIKTRGQQVTLRCSSQSGHNTVSWYQQALGQGPQFIFQYYREEENGRGNFPPRFSGLQFPNYSSELNVNALELDDSALYLCASSPGTSTYNEQFFGPGTRLTVL.